This T cell receptor (beta chain) was identified during a study of T cell repertoires in cytomegalovirus infection. Study overall: A matching HLA type, together with CMV infection, was signaled by public TCR beta signatures. Points from the study as a whole: Across the ex vivo response, the dominant clonotypes were HLA-C-restricted CMV-specific TCR beta clonotypes. Cumulated frequencies of public TCR beta families served to identify carriers of CMV plus the relevant HLA.

TCRdb passed the reads through MiXCR, listing each CDR3 protein once. This table holds approximately 730,000 distinct CDR3 sequences, 30% to 40% found once. On this clonotype itself: What it binds is not known.

The receptor comes from a human donor in good health (CMV status not recorded). Some clones in this sample may be carry-over from other donors' samples. Sequencing used cultured PBMCs, obtained from culture after CMV antigen stimulation.

CDR3 coding DNA: TGCAGTGCCCGCGGGTCCTCTAGCGGGGGCTACGAGCAGTACTTC. Translation: CSARGSSSGGYEQYF. The chain uses TRBV20-1 and TRBJ2-7; TRBD2 aligns across 10 bases. Per germline, CDR1 DFQATT and CDR2 SNEGSKA (reference sequence). The CDR3 runs to 15 residues. V lost 6 bases to trimming and J lost 3 bases; unmatched junction nucleotides: 11.